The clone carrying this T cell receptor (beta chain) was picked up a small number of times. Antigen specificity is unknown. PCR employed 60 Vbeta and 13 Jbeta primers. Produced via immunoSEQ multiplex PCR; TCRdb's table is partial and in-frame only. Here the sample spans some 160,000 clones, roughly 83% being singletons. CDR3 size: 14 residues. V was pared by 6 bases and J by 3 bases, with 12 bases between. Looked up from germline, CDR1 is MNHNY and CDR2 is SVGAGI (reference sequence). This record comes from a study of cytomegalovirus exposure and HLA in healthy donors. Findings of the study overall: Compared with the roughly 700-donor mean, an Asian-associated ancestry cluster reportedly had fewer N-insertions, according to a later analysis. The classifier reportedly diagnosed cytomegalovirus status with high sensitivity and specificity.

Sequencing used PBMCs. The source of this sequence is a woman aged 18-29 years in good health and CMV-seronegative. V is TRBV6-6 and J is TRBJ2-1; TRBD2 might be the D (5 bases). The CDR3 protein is CASRGNAGYNEQFF. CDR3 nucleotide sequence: TGTGCCAGCAGGGGGAATGCGGGCTACAATGAGCAGTTCTTC.